What follows describes a single T cell receptor beta chain. Antigen: not known. An amount of RNA that ranged from 0.5 to 1 ug was reverse transcribed with random hexamers. Amplification of TCR beta CDR3 across 54 Vbeta and 13 Jbeta was performed with immunoSEQ multiplex PCR. TCRdb itself ran the immunoSEQ multiplex PCR reads through MiXCR, one entry per CDR3 protein. Found here are approximately 230,000 distinct CDR3 sequences, around 93% of them singletons; the top ten hold around 0.072%. High-throughput TCR beta sequencing covered peripheral CD8+ and CD4+ T cells. Negative isolation yielded the CD8+ and CD4+ T cells, while FACS enriched the TEMRA cells. The sample belongs to a study of CD8 T cells in Susac syndrome. Study-level findings and limits: Regarding the TCR sequencing and HLA analysis, the study admitted that a relatively small number of individuals were involved.

Sequenced material: CD4+ T cells from PBMCs. The origin of this receptor is a human donor with multiple sclerosis.

CDR3: CASSQLEVTSGDSYEQYF. CDR3 nucleotide sequence: TGCGCCAGCAGCCAACTTGAAGTGACTAGCGGGGACTCCTACGAGCAGTACTTC. This chain links TRBV4-1 with TRBJ2-7; 11 nucleotides match TRBD2. Looked up from germline, CDR1 is MGHRA and CDR2 is YSYEKL. The V and J ends lost 2 bases and 0 bases, in that order; junction bases with no gene match: 9. This CDR3 region has 18 residues.